These T cell receptor beta chains were read from a single sample in a study of CD8 T cells in Susac syndrome. TCRdb passed the immunoSEQ multiplex PCR reads through MiXCR, listing each CDR3 protein once. The data contain approximately 150,000 distinct CDR3 sequences, 85% to 95% of them singletons. The specimen was CD4+ T cells from PBMCs. These receptors were taken from a human donor in good health. Each CDR3 is given with its conserved first and last residue. D genes are given only for firm matches. Clone size is not always given. Where it is, it says once, few, many or a class for expanded clones.

clone_size j_call d_call v_call cdr3_aa cdr3_nt
- TRBJ1-2 TRBD1 TRBV7-9 CASIRGGVRGYTF TGTGCCAGCATCAGGGGGGGGGTTCGTGGCTACACCTTC
once TRBJ1-2 - TRBV30 CAWSDGRVHGYTF TGTGCCTGGAGTGACGGCCGTGTCCATGGCTACACCTTC
few TRBJ2-5 - TRBV7-2 CASSLGGTAETQYF TGTGCCAGCAGCTTGGGGGGTACGGCCGAGACCCAGTACTTC
- TRBJ2-5 - TRBV29-1 CSVESEGRETQYF TGCAGCGTTGAATCAGAGGGAAGGGAGACCCAGTACTTC
- TRBJ1-1 - TRBV25-1 CASSEYRANTEAFF TGTGCCAGCAGTGAATACCGGGCGAACACTGAAGCTTTCTTT
- TRBJ1-1 - TRBV18 CASSPVRPDAFF TGTGCCAGCTCCCCAGTTCGCCCCGACGCTTTCTTT
once TRBJ2-2 TRBD1 TRBV7-2 CASSPRTGMTTGELFF TGTGCCAGCAGCCCCCGGACAGGGATGACCACCGGGGAGCTGTTTTTT
few TRBJ1-1 - TRBV5-1 CASSLYGGDTEAFF TGCGCCAGCAGCTTGTACGGGGGAGATACTGAAGCTTTCTTT
- TRBJ1-3 - TRBV6-6 CASKLGLPGNTIYF TGTGCCAGCAAACTCGGCCTTCCCGGCAACACCATATATTTT
once TRBJ1-6 - TRBV2 CASSELGRAKSPLHF TGTGCCAGCAGTGAACTCGGCAGGGCGAAGTCACCCCTCCACTTT
- TRBJ1-5 TRBD1 TRBV29-1 CSVVGDSGGQPQHF TGCAGCGTTGTGGGGGACAGCGGAGGTCAGCCCCAGCATTTT
- TRBJ2-3 TRBD1 TRBV4-2 CASSPGQGRIAGVDTQYF TGTGCCAGCAGCCCGGGACAGGGTCGTATTGCGGGGGTAGATACGCAGTATTTT
- TRBJ2-7 TRBD1 TRBV12-3/TRBV12-4 CASRDNQGAREQYF TGTGCCAGCAGAGATAACCAGGGGGCCAGAGAGCAGTACTTC
- TRBJ1-1 TRBD1 TRBV3-1 CASSQPDRGTEAFF TGTGCCAGCAGCCAACCCGACAGGGGCACTGAAGCTTTCTTT
- TRBJ2-7 - TRBV12-3/TRBV12-4 CASSFPPNRDEQYF TGTGCCAGCAGTTTCCCTCCCAACAGGGACGAGCAGTACTTC
once TRBJ2-5 TRBD1 TRBV29-1 CSVRPGTGLETQYF TGCAGCGTGAGGCCCGGGACAGGGTTGGAGACCCAGTACTTC
few TRBJ2-3 - TRBV7-2 CASSLGAGDTQYF TGTGCCAGCAGCTTGGGGGCCGGCGATACGCAGTATTTT
- TRBJ2-1 TRBD2 TRBV5-4 CASSWASGGSNEQFF TGTGCCAGCAGCTGGGCTAGCGGGGGAAGCAATGAGCAGTTCTTC
- TRBJ1-1 - TRBV29-1 CSVRVWGPDTEAFF TGCAGCGTTAGAGTTTGGGGGCCGGACACTGAAGCTTTCTTT
- TRBJ2-7 TRBD1 TRBV12-3/TRBV12-4 CASSYDRGGQYF TGTGCCAGCAGCTACGACAGGGGTGGTCAGTACTTC
- TRBJ1-2 - TRBV5-4 CASSLTTESNYGYTF TGTGCCAGCAGCTTGACGACCGAATCTAACTATGGCTACACCTTC
- TRBJ1-6 TRBD1 TRBV20-1 CSARLTGGYNSPLHF TGCAGTGCTAGACTAACAGGGGGCTATAATTCACCCCTCCACTTT
- TRBJ1-3 - TRBV19 CASSDSSGNTIYF TGTGCCAGTAGCGATTCCTCTGGAAACACCATATATTTT
- TRBJ2-4 - TRBV6-2/TRBV6-3 CASRYGQLRNIQYF TGTGCCAGCAGGTACGGACAGCTAAGAAACATTCAGTACTTC
- TRBJ2-2 TRBD2 TRBV20-1 CSASDSLAGGFTGELFF TGCAGTGCTAGCGACTCTCTAGCGGGGGGTTTTACCGGGGAGCTGTTTTTT
- TRBJ2-5 - TRBV9 CASSKNRDSQETQYF TGTGCCAGCAGCAAGAACCGGGACTCCCAAGAGACCCAGTACTTC
- TRBJ1-2 - TRBV5-1 CASSLFEAPYGYTF TGCGCCAGCAGCTTGTTCGAGGCGCCCTATGGCTACACCTTC
- TRBJ2-6 - TRBV7-3 CASSLYSGAGANVLTF TGTGCCAGCAGCTTATACTCGGGGGCGGGGGCCAACGTCCTGACTTTC